These 22 T cell receptor beta chains share one sample of origin, sequenced in a study of control samples from healthy donors and cancer patients. Profiled with immunoSEQ multiplex PCR; TCRdb holds only in-frame clones, not every one. The sample gives about 3,600 clones, roughly 80% of which show up once; roughly 9% is in the top ten. The sample comprised formalin-fixed, paraffin-embedded tissue. These receptors came from a female donor with melanoma.

The chain carries TRBV19 and TRBJ1-4, with D tentatively TRBD1 (6 bases). Germline lookup yields CDR1 LNHDA and CDR2 SQIVND (reference sequence). V lost 4 bases to trimming and J lost 8 bases, with 14 bases between them. There are 14 residues in the CDR3. Written as DNA, the CDR3 is TGTGCCAGTAGTACGACAGGAGGTAGCGAAAAACTGTTTTTT. This gives the protein CASSTTGGSEKLFF.

The V call is TRBV11-2, the J call TRBJ2-7; 14 nucleotides line up with TRBD2. J lost 1 base, V lost 5 bases, and 4 bases had no gene match. This CDR3 contains 16 residues. Germline CDR1 is SGHAT and CDR2 is FQNNGV. CDR3 in amino acids: CASSHGTSGSSYEQYF. CDR3 nucleotide sequence: TGTGCCAGCAGCCACGGGACTAGCGGGAGTTCCTACGAGCAGTACTTC.

The chain carries TRBV18 and TRBJ1-4; D is unclear. Germline CDR1 reads KGHSH; CDR2 reads LQKENI. This CDR3 region has 11 residues. V lost 3 bases and J 7 bases, leaving 3 bases between the germline ends. CDR3 nucleotides: TGTGCCAGCTCACCTCGTGAAAAACTGTTTTTT. Residues: CASSPREKLFF.

The chain uses TRBV18 and TRBJ2-1; 10 bases align to TRBD2. This CDR3 region has 16 residues. Germline values: CDR1 KGHSH, CDR2 LQKENI. Trimming removed 2 bases from V and 8 bases from J; junction bases left unmatched: 9. CDR3: CASSPSSGRAIDEQFF. In DNA form, the CDR3 reads TGTGCCAGCTCACCAAGCAGCGGGAGGGCCATCGATGAGCAGTTCTTC.

The CDR3 here is CASSEGPGPNWEQYF. The CDR3 region has the DNA TGTGCCAGCTCAGAGGGACCGGGCCCTAATTGGGAGCAGTACTTC. This sequence joins TRBV18 and TRBJ2-7, with D perhaps given as TRBD1 or TRBD2 (5 bases each). The ends were cut back, 5 bases at V and 7 bases at J, with 21 bases in the middle. This CDR3 is 15 amino acids long. Germline V gives CDR1 KGHSH, CDR2 LQKENI.

The CDR3 DNA reads as TGTGCCAGCTCACCTTCTGGGGGATCCTACGAGCAGTACTTC. This gives the protein CASSPSGGSYEQYF. The genes are TRBV18 and TRBJ2-7; D may correspond to TRBD1 or TRBD2 (5 bases each). The V end lost 3 bases, the J end lost 1 base, and 10 bases lay between the germline ends. Per the germline V gene, CDR1 is KGHSH and CDR2 is LQKENI. This CDR3 has 14 amino acids.

The chain carries TRBV21-1 and TRBJ2-7; the table's D call, TRBD1, was not checked against the DNA. TRBV21-1 is described as a pseudogene. This CDR3 contains 14 residues. CDR3 residues: CASRVGRRSYEQYF. Here the CDR3 DNA reads TGTGCCAGCAGGGTGGGGCGGCGTTCCTACGAGCAGTACTTC.

V and J are TRBV5-5 and TRBJ2-7; D is possibly TRBD1 (6 bases). The germline CDR1 and CDR2 sequences are SGHKS and YYEKEE (reference sequence). The CDR3 runs to 14 residues. Trimming removed 4 bases at V and 6 bases at J, with 17 bases between. The CDR3 bases are TGTGCCAGCAGCCCCATGAGGGGGACGGGCGAGCAGTACTTC. This translates into CASSPMRGTGEQYF.

In its sample, this clone was seen a few times. The chain recombines TRBV7-3 with TRBJ2-1; either TRBD1 or TRBD2 may fit D (5 bases each). Germline V gives CDR1 SGHTA, CDR2 FQGTGA. The V gene lost 3 bases and the J gene lost 9 bases, with 12 bases spanning the gap. The CDR3 spans 13 residues. As DNA, the CDR3 is TGTGCCAGCAGCTTGAACGGGGACGGTGAGCAGTTCTTC. It translates to CASSLNGDGEQFF.

This clone is judged large. V is TRBV25-1 and J is TRBJ1-5, with 9 bases identical to TRBD1. Germline CDR1 MGHDK, CDR2 SYGVNS. This CDR3 has 14 amino acids. With 5 bases clipped from V and 4 bases from J, the junction kept 3 bases outside the gene matches. The CDR3 nucleotides are TGTGCCAGCAGTTCGACAGGGGGAAATCAGCCCCAGCATTTT. Protein product: CASSSTGGNQPQHF. Looking up the rest from reference TRBV25-1 and TRBJ1-5 gives the full variable domain: EADIYQTPRYLVIGTGKKITLECSQTMGHDKMYWYQQDPGMELHLIHYSYGVNSTEKGDLSSESTVSRIRTEHFPLTLESARPSHTSQYLCASSSTGGNQPQHFGDGTRLSIL.

This rearrangement joins TRBV2 to TRBJ2-1; 11 bases map to TRBD2. V was pared by 5 bases and J by 6 bases, with 6 bases of the junction left unmatched. The V gene's germline CDR1 is SNHLY and CDR2 FYNNEI. CDR3 length: 15 residues. CDR3 amino acids: CASSSGTSGSNEQFF. Here the CDR3 DNA reads TGTGCCAGCAGTTCCGGGACTAGCGGATCCAATGAGCAGTTCTTC.

This chain connects TRBV5-4 to TRBJ2-7, with 8 bases fitting TRBD1. This CDR3 is 15 amino acids long. The germline V gene has CDR1 SGHNT and CDR2 YYREEE (reference sequence). Trimming at V came to 2 bases and at J to 2 bases, leaving 6 bases not matched to a gene. The CDR3 region has the DNA TGTGCCAGCAGCTTTTCCGGGACAGGTCCCTACGAGCAGTACTTC. As protein: CASSFSGTGPYEQYF.

This clone was seen a handful of times. Other DNA sequences of this sample code for an identical CDR3. The CDR3 DNA reads as TGTGCCAGCAGTTACTCGTTAGCGGGTGCATACGAGCAGTACTTC. Its protein is CASSYSLAGAYEQYF. The J gene is TRBJ2-7, the V gene TRBV6-2 or TRBV6-3; TRBD2 agrees at 7 bases. Germline lookup yields CDR1 MNHEY and CDR2 SVGEGT. The CDR3 covers 15 residues. V was clipped by 0 bases and J by 4 bases; unmatched bases: 6.

This clone was detected only a few times. The rearrangement links TRBV4-1 to TRBJ2-1; perhaps D is TRBD1 or TRBD2 (6 bases each). The CDR3 contains 16 residues. V lost 1 base and J 4 bases, leaving 14 bases between the germline ends. CDR1 is MGHRA, CDR2 YSYEKL, per germline. Here the CDR3 reads CASSQVGGQGYNEQFF. The CDR3 DNA follows: TGCGCCAGCAGCCAAGTTGGGGGGCAGGGGTACAATGAGCAGTTCTTC.

The chain uses TRBV7-8 and TRBJ2-1; 14 bases are shared with TRBD2. The J segment lost 9 bases and the V segment lost 5 bases, leaving 12 bases of the junction unmatched. The CDR3 extends over 17 amino acids. Looked up from germline, CDR1 is SGHVS and CDR2 is FQNEAQ. CDR3 amino acids: CASSPREGLAGAGEQFF. CDR3 nucleotides: TGTGCCAGCAGCCCCAGGGAGGGACTAGCGGGAGCCGGTGAGCAGTTCTTC. The variable domain in full, with the rest retrieved from reference TRBV7-8 and TRBJ2-1, is GAGVSQSPRYKVAKRGQDVALRCDPISGHVSLFWYQQALGQGPEFLTYFQNEAQLDKSGLPSDRFFAERPEGSVSTLKIQRTQQEDSAVYLCASSPREGLAGAGEQFFGPGTRLTVL.

The V call is TRBV7-2, the J call TRBJ2-7; D is uncertain. V was clipped by 0 bases and J by 4 bases, with 7 bases between them. The CDR3 is 13 residues long. The germline CDR1 and CDR2 sequences are SGHTA and FQGNSA. The CDR3 sequence: CASSLALDYEQYF. DNA of the CDR3: TGTGCCAGCAGCTTAGCTCTAGATTACGAGCAGTACTTC.

The rearrangement links TRBV3-1 (or the pseudogene TRBV3-2) to TRBJ2-1; D possibly matches TRBD1 or TRBD2 (5 bases each). CDR3 size: 15 residues. Per germline, CDR1 LGHDT and CDR2 YNNKEL (reference sequence). V was pared by 4 bases and J by 4 bases, with 14 bases between. The CDR3 bases are TGTGCCAGCAGCCCCAGCACGGGACCATACAATGAGCAGTTCTTC. Translating gives CASSPSTGPYNEQFF.

This chain connects TRBV15 to TRBJ2-2, with D maybe TRBD1 (7 bases). Germline CDR1 is LNHNV and CDR2 is YYDKDF (reference sequence). This CDR3 spans 15 amino acids. Trimming shortened V by 6 bases and J by 3 bases, and 14 bases separated the two germline ends. The CDR3 nucleotides read TGTGCCACCAGGCTCGACAGGGAGGACACCGGGGAGCTGTTTTTT. Translation gives CATRLDREDTGELFF.

This clone showed up just a few times. The chain has TRBV19 and TRBJ2-2, with 8 bases matching TRBD1. The junction had 6 bases not matched to a gene; V was cut back by 5 bases and J by 4 bases. From germline, CDR1 is LNHDA and CDR2 SQIVND (reference sequence). The CDR3 runs 15 residues. For the CDR3, the DNA is TGTGCCAGTAGTCCTCAGGGGGCGGTCACCGGGGAGCTGTTTTTT. Translation gives CASSPQGAVTGELFF.

The chain recombines TRBV7-3 with TRBJ2-3; TRBD2 aligns across 11 bases. This CDR3 contains 14 residues. Germline CDR1 is SGHTA and CDR2 is FQGTGA. The ends lost 5 bases at V and 6 bases at J; junction bases unmatched: 4. This chain's CDR3 is CASSRLAGRDTQYF. In DNA form, the CDR3 reads TGTGCCAGCAGCAGACTAGCGGGAAGGGATACGCAGTATTTT.

Concerning this clone: The identical CDR3 is also encoded by other nucleotide sequences in the sample. This chain links TRBV5-1 with TRBJ2-1; 11 bases line up with TRBD2. Unmatched junction bases numbered 11, after V lost 3 bases and J lost 3 bases. CDR1 SGHRS and CDR2 YFSETQ come from the germline V gene. The CDR3 runs 18 residues. The CDR3 is CASSSGTSGSPHYNEQFF. CDR3 nucleotide sequence: TGCGCCAGCAGCTCTGGGACTAGCGGATCGCCACACTACAATGAGCAGTTCTTC.

The chain combines TRBV28 with TRBJ1-2; 9 bases are a match to TRBD1. Germline V gene lookup returns CDR1 MDHEN and CDR2 SYDVKM. CDR3 length: 15 amino acids. V gave up 6 bases and J gave up 5 bases; unmatched junction bases: 10. CDR3 bases: TGTGCCAGCAGGGGCGGGACAGGGTATATTTATGGCTACACCTTC. Translating it yields CASRGGTGYIYGYTF.